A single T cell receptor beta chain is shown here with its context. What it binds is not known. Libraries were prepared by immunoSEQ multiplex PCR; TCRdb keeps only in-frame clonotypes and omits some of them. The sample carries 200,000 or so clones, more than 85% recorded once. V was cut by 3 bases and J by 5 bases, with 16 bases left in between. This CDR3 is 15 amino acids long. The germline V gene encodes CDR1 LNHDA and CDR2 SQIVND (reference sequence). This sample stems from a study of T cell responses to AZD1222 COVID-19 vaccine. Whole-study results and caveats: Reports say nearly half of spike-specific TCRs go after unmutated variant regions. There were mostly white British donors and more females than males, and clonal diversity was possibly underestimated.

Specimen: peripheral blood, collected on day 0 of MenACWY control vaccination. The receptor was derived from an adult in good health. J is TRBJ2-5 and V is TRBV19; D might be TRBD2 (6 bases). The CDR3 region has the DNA TGTGCCAGTAGTATTAAGGGACGGGACTCGGAGACCCAGTACTTC. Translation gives CASSIKGRDSETQYF.